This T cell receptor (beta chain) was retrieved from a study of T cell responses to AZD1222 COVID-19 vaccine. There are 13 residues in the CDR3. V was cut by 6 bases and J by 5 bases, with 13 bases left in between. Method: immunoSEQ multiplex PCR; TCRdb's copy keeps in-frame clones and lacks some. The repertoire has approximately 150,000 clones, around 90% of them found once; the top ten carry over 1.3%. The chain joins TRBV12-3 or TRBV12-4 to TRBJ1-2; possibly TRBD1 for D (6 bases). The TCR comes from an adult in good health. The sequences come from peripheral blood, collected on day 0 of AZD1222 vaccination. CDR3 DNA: TGTGCCAGCAGCCGGACAGTTAAATATGGCTACACCTTC. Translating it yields CASSRTVKYGYTF.